A single sample gave rise to the 21 T cell receptor beta chains below, sequenced in a study of tissue T cells after allogeneic stem cell transplantation. Using immunoSEQ multiplex PCR, the repertoire was profiled, and TCRdb retains in-frame clones only, with some absent. Of around 2,900 clones detected, roughly two fifths appear once; the ten largest clones hold around a quarter. Time point noted: mouse harvest day 14 after allogeneic transplant. The graft held 10^6 splenic CD5+ T cells and 10^7 T-cell-depleted bone marrow cells. Sequenced: gut tissue. The receptors here all came from a female BALB/c mouse given C57BL/6 T cells with graft-versus-host disease after an allogeneic hematopoietic cell transplant.

With respect to this clone: Germline and genes here are mouse. The part of the CDR3 DNA that was read is TGCTCCAGCAGCCACGGGACAGGGGCTGAACAGTAC. Residues: CSSSHGTGAEQY. The complete CDR3 protein is CSSSHGTGAEQYF. The gene calls are TRBV23 and TRBJ2-7; the table gives TRBD1 as D, unverified against the DNA. Read coverage stops 1 residue before the CDR3 terminus; the germline J gene supplies the remainder. The CDR3 has 13 amino acids. Germline CDR1 and CDR2: KGHTA and FQNQQP.

In the case of this clone: The gene names given are mouse names. From the germline J gene comes the end of the CDR3, since the read stops 1 residue before it. This sequence joins TRBV26 and TRBJ1-3, with a tentative D call TRBD1 (5 bases). Germline assignment: CDR1 KGHPV and CDR2 FQNQEV (reference sequence). This CDR3 has 14 residues. The V and J ends lost 8 bases and 0 bases respectively, with 11 bases between them. The CDR3 loop reads CASGTTYSGNTLYF. Incomplete CDR3 DNA: TGTGCCAGCGGGACGACATATTCTGGAAATACGCTCTAT.

A remark on this clone: The germline and genes are mouse ones. The read halts 1 residue ahead of the CDR3 end, with the missing end drawn from the germline J gene. This rearrangement joins TRBV19 to TRBJ2-4; 11 bases are a match to TRBD2. The CDR3 contains 15 residues. Germline loops: CDR1 FNHDT, CDR2 SITEND (reference sequence). V gave up 2 bases and J gave up 6 bases; unmatched junction bases: 5. The sequenced part of the CDR3 DNA is TGTGCCAGCAGTATCCTACTGGGGGGGCGTAACACCTTGTAC. Amino acid sequence: CASSILLGGRNTLY. The full CDR3 protein is CASSILLGGRNTLYF.

This clone was seen only a few times. Gene names and germline match the mouse. The read finishes 1 residue shy of the CDR3 end, and the germline J gene is used to complete it. V usage is TRBV26 and J usage is TRBJ2-1; 11 bases line up with TRBD2. Germline values: CDR1 KGHPV, CDR2 FQNQEV (reference sequence). The length of the CDR3 is 15 residues. Trimming cost V 1 base and J 4 bases; bases outside gene matches: 0. The CDR3 protein is CASSLWTGGYAEQFF. CDR3 bases read: TGTGCCAGCAGTCTGTGGACTGGGGGGTATGCTGAGCAGTTC.

Comments on this clone: Gene names refer to mouse genes. Read sequence stops 1 residue before the CDR3 end, and the germline J gene provides the missing end. In the same sample, other DNA sequences code for this CDR3. The chain couples TRBV26 to TRBJ1-1; the D is unclear. Germline V gene sequence: CDR1 KGHPV, CDR2 FQNQEV (reference sequence). V shed 4 bases and J shed 1 base, with 4 bases lying between them. The CDR3 length is 12 residues. CDR3 protein: CASSRQNTEVFF. The sequenced part of the CDR3 DNA is TGTGCCAGCAGTCGACAAAACACAGAAGTCTTC.

This clone turned up a few times. The genes are named according to mouse. The sequenced fragment ends 1 residue before the CDR3 boundary, so the rest is inferred from the germline J gene. The chain combines TRBV26 with TRBJ2-4; 8 positions match TRBD2. Germline loops: CDR1 KGHPV, CDR2 FQNQEV (reference sequence). Trimming at V came to 2 bases and at J to 0 bases, leaving 4 bases not matched to a gene. The CDR3 has 16 residues. CDR3 loop: CASSLTGGPSQNTLYF. The sequenced part of the CDR3 DNA is TGTGCCAGCAGTCTGACTGGGGGACCTAGTCAAAACACCTTGTAC.

A remark on this clone: These gene names are mouse names. Read sequence stops 1 residue before the CDR3 end, and the germline J gene provides the missing end. The gene calls are TRBV26 and TRBJ2-2; D might be TRBD2 (6 bases). Trimming took off 6 bases at V and 0 bases at J, with 8 bases between the two ends. The CDR3 runs to 14 residues. Per germline, CDR1 KGHPV and CDR2 FQNQEV (reference sequence). CDR3 DNA (partial): TGTGCCAGCAGCCGGACTGCAAACACCGGGCAGCTCTAC. Amino acid sequence: CASSRTANTGQLY. The whole CDR3 region reads CASSRTANTGQLYF. The variable domain in full, completed from reference TRBV26 and TRBJ2-2, reads NSKVIQTPRYLVKGQGQKAKMRCIPEKGHPVVFWYQQNKNNEFKFLINFQNQEVLQQIDMTEKRFSAECPSNSPCSLEIQSSEAGDSALYLCASSRTANTGQLYFGEGSKLTVL.

This clone was observed once. Gene names follow the mouse nomenclature. The read terminates 1 residue ahead of where the CDR3 ends, so the germline J gene completes it. V and J are TRBV23 and TRBJ2-1; the D call in the table, TRBD2, was not verified against the DNA. Germline assignment: CDR1 KGHTA and CDR2 FQNQQP. CDR3 length: 15 residues. The CDR3 sequence: CSSSQRTGGSAEQFF. The CDR3 bases that were read are TGCTCCAGCAGTCAAAGGACTGGGGGGAGTGCTGAGCAGTTC.

With regard to this clone: Gene labels here are mouse ones. The read finishes 1 residue shy of the CDR3 end, and the germline J gene is used to complete it. The chain employs TRBV26 and TRBJ1-1; tentative D call: TRBD1 (6 bases). V lost 4 bases and J lost 0, with 9 bases in between. The germline gives CDR1 KGHPV, CDR2 FQNQEV (reference sequence). The CDR3 length is 14 residues. This chain's CDR3 is CASSPGQANTEVFF. The DNA read from the CDR3 is TGTGCCAGCAGTCCGGGACAAGCAAACACAGAAGTCTTC.

In regard to this clone: The gene names given are mouse names. The read comes to an end 1 residue before the CDR3 does, leaving the germline J gene to fill in the end. The genes are TRBV13-1 and TRBJ2-5, with D perhaps matching TRBD2 (6 bases). The CDR3 length is 12 residues. V shed 1 base and J shed 8 bases, with 8 bases lying between them. Germline V lookup: CDR1 NSHNY, CDR2 SYGAGN. The CDR3 spells CASSDSGGTQYF. CDR3 DNA (partial): TGTGCCAGCAGTGATAGTGGGGGCACCCAGTAC.

On this clone: The gene symbols are mouse symbols. The read comes to an end 1 residue before the CDR3 does, leaving the germline J gene to fill in the end. The V gene is TRBV12-2, the J gene TRBJ2-7; 12 bases fit TRBD2. V lost 2 bases and J lost 7; bases outside the gene matches: 2. Germline values: CDR1 SGHLS, CDR2 HYDKME. The CDR3 spans 13 residues. CDR3 bases read: TGTGCCAGCTCTCGGGACTGGGGGGTCGAACAGTAC. Translating gives CASSRDWGVEQY. Given in full, the CDR3 is CASSRDWGVEQYF.

This clone was detected only a few times. Here the gene names and germline are mouse. The read terminates 1 residue ahead of where the CDR3 ends, so the germline J gene completes it. V gene TRBV26 combines with J gene TRBJ2-3; TRBD2 might be the D (7 bases). This CDR3 has 15 residues. Deletions cut 1 base from V and 1 base from J, with 9 bases between. CDR1 is KGHPV, CDR2 FQNQEV, per germline (reference sequence). CDR3: CASSLWGAGAETLYF. Incomplete CDR3 DNA: TGTGCCAGCAGTCTGTGGGGGGCTGGTGCAGAAACGCTGTAT.

As for this clone: Genes and germline are mouse. The CDR3 extends 1 residue past the end of the read, so its final part is completed from the germline J gene. This chain uses TRBV13-1 with TRBJ1-2, with TRBD1 matching 8 bases. Germline values: CDR1 NSHNY, CDR2 SYGAGN. This CDR3 is 14 amino acids long. With 1 base clipped from V and 4 bases from J, the junction kept 3 bases outside the gene matches. The sequenced CDR3 bases are TGTGCCAGCAGTGATCAGGGGGCTGGCTCCGACTACACC. This codes for CASSDQGAGSDYT. The whole CDR3 is CASSDQGAGSDYTF.

This clone has just one count. A far larger clone is one nucleotide away, so this likely arose from a read error. The listed genes are named as in mouse. The read terminates 1 residue ahead of where the CDR3 ends, so the germline J gene completes it. The rearrangement uses TRBV16 and TRBJ2-7; 10 positions agree with TRBD2. Per germline, CDR1 SGHSA and CDR2 FRNQAP. Trimming at V came to 5 bases and at J to 4 bases, leaving 5 bases not matched to a gene. This CDR3 spans 14 amino acids. Partial CDR3 DNA: TGTGCAAGCAGCCTGGACTGGGGGCGTTATGAACAGTAC. This codes for CASSLDWGRYEQY. The whole CDR3 protein reads CASSLDWGRYEQYF.

By share, this clone ranks as large. The germline and genes are mouse ones. The CDR3 goes on 1 residue after the read ends, and that part is filled in from the germline J gene. The gene calls are TRBV26 and TRBJ1-1; TRBD1 agrees at 7 bases. Germline trimming cut 0 bases from V and 4 bases from J; bases unmatched to any gene: 2. Germline loops: CDR1 KGHPV, CDR2 FQNQEV (reference sequence). The CDR3 has 14 residues. CDR3 amino acids: CASSLSGGSTEVFF. CDR3 DNA (partial): TGTGCCAGCAGTCTGTCAGGGGGCAGCACAGAAGTCTTC.

Of note for this clone: Each gene name is a mouse one. The read ends 1 residue early relative to the CDR3; the germline J gene fills the gap. This rearrangement joins TRBV1 to TRBJ1-1, with D possibly matching TRBD1 (5 bases). Germline CDR1 is NSQYPW and CDR2 is LRSPGD (reference sequence). V lost 4 bases to trimming and J lost 0 bases, with 9 bases between them. CDR3 length equals 14 residues. CDR3 DNA, as far as it was read: TGCACCTGCAGTGGGACAAAAACAAACACAGAAGTCTTC. It encodes CTCSGTKTNTEVF. The entire CDR3 reads CTCSGTKTNTEVFF.

Remarks on this clone: Gene names are mouse gene names. The CDR3 end is not reached by the read, which stops 1 residue before it; the germline J gene fills it in. The chain carries TRBV2 and TRBJ2-5, with 10 bases lining up with TRBD2. V lost 4 bases and J lost 8; bases outside the gene matches: 3. Germline-derived CDR1 and CDR2 are LGHNA and YSYQKL. There are 13 residues in the CDR3. CDR3 protein: CASSRDWGGTQYF. CDR3 bases read: TGTGCCAGCAGCCGGGACTGGGGAGGCACCCAGTAC. Variable domain in full (rest from reference TRBV2 and TRBJ2-5): DPKIIQKPKYLVAVTGSEKILICEQYLGHNAMYWYRQSAKKPLEFMFSYSYQKLMDNQTASSRFQPQSSKKNHLDLQITALKPDDSATYFCASSRDWGGTQYFGPGTRLLVL.

By share, this clone ranks as large. The genes and germline here are from mouse. The read stops 1 residue short of the end of the CDR3; the missing end is completed from the germline J gene. The chain combines TRBV20 with TRBJ2-7, with 7 bases matching TRBD2. The V gene's germline CDR1 is GFQATS and CDR2 STVNSAI. The CDR3 is 14 amino acids. V shed 0 bases and J 0 bases; nucleotides not matched to a gene: 2. Incomplete CDR3 DNA: TGTGGTGCTAGGGACTGGGGGAGCTCCTATGAACAGTAC. Translating gives CGARDWGSSYEQY. Given in full, the CDR3 is CGARDWGSSYEQYF.

This clone was seen more than once but under ten times. Gene names are mouse gene names. Read coverage stops 1 residue before the CDR3 terminus; the germline J gene supplies the remainder. The V gene is TRBV26, the J gene TRBJ1-1; tentative D call: TRBD1 (6 bases). This CDR3 is built from 13 residues. V lost 4 bases and J lost 4, with 10 bases in between. Germline CDR1 and CDR2: KGHPV and FQNQEV (reference sequence). The CDR3: CASSPHRVTEVFF. The sequenced CDR3 bases are TGTGCCAGCAGTCCCCACAGGGTCACAGAAGTCTTC.

This clone was recorded only once. Gene names and germline match the mouse. The sequence runs out 1 residue before the end of the CDR3; the remainder is reconstructed from the germline J gene. The rearrangement uses TRBV12-2 and TRBJ2-3, with a tentative D call TRBD2 (6 bases). From germline, CDR1 is SGHLS and CDR2 HYDKME. The CDR3 totals 13 residues. Trimming removed 2 bases from V and 2 bases from J, with 7 bases in between. CDR3 residues: CASSPGLAETLYF. CDR3 bases read: TGTGCCAGCTCTCCGGGACTTGCAGAAACGCTGTAT. Complete variable domain (other parts from reference TRBV12-2 and TRBJ2-3): NSGVVQSPRYIIKGKGERSILKCIPISGHLSVAWYQQTQGQELKFFIQHYDKMERDKGNLPSRFSVQQFDDYHSEMNMSALELEDSAVYFCASSPGLAETLYFGSGTRLTVL.

By sample fraction, this clone is medium-sized (0.01 to 0.1%). Gene names denote mouse genes. With the read ending 1 residue before the CDR3 end, the germline J gene is used to fill in that end. This chain uses TRBV12-1 with TRBJ1-3; D is perhaps TRBD1 (5 bases). V gave up 2 bases and J gave up 0 bases, with 13 bases separating them. The CDR3 has 16 amino acids. CDR1 is SGHSN and CDR2 is HYEKVE in the germline V gene. CDR3 amino acids: CASSPLRAYSGNTLYF. Incomplete CDR3 DNA: TGTGCCAGCTCTCCGCTCAGGGCCTATTCTGGAAATACGCTCTAT. Complete variable domain (other parts from reference TRBV12-1 and TRBJ1-3): DSGVVQSPRHIIKEKGGRSVLTCIPISGHSNVVWYQQTLGKELKFLIQHYEKVERDKGFLPSRFSVQQFDDYHSEMNMSALELEDSAMYFCASSPLRAYSGNTLYFGEGSRLIVV.